Listed below are T cell receptor beta chains from one sample, sequenced in a study of CD8+CD57+ T cells in acquired aplastic anemia. TCRdb analysed the reads with MiXCR anew, one entry per CDR3 protein. The table shows some 170,000 distinct CDR3 sequences, with 40% to 50% occurring only once. The specimen sequenced was sorted CD4+, CD8+, or CD8+CD57+ T cells (not recorded which) from PBMCs. The receptors come from a human donor with aplastic anemia. The CDR3 runs from the conserved cysteine through the conserved F or W. The D gene is left open where the match is weak. Expanded clones are given a class, and other clones once, few, many or no size at all.

-	-	TRBV5-6	TRBJ1-5	CASSLMGAKGQPQHF	TGTGCCAGCAGCTTGATGGGGGCGAAAGGGCAGCCCCAGCATTTT
-	-	TRBV20-1	TRBJ1-2	CSARGTDGYTF	TGCAGTGCTAGAGGGACAGATGGCTACACCTTC
-	-	TRBV7-6	TRBJ1-1	CASSLTGEAFF	TGTGCCAGCAGCCTGACAGGTGAAGCTTTCTTT
TRBD1	-	TRBV3-1	TRBJ1-1	CASSQGGQVNTEAFF	TGTGCCAGCAGCCAAGGGGGACAGGTCAACACTGAAGCTTTCTTT
-	-	TRBV24-1	TRBJ2-2	CATSQTGGELFF	TGTGCCACCAGCCAGACAGGCGGGGAGCTGTTTTTT
TRBD1	many	TRBV2	TRBJ2-1	CASKRQGVHEQFF	TGTGCCAGCAAGCGACAGGGGGTCCATGAGCAGTTCTTC
-	many	TRBV5-1	TRBJ1-6	CASKGTDNSPLHF	TGCGCCAGCAAGGGCACAGATAATTCACCCCTCCACTTT
TRBD1	many	TRBV12-3/TRBV12-4	TRBJ1-5	CASRRTGVGNQPQHF	TGTGCCAGCAGACGGACAGGGGTAGGTAATCAGCCCCAGCATTTT
-	-	TRBV20-1	TRBJ1-4	CSALGSNEKLFF	TGCAGTGCCTTAGGGAGTAATGAAAAACTGTTTTTT
TRBD1	many	TRBV4-1	TRBJ1-2	CASRPPGQTYDYTF	TGCGCCAGCAGACCTCCGGGACAGACGTATGACTACACCTTC
-	-	TRBV29-1	TRBJ2-1	CSVEDPRYNEQFF	TGCAGCGTTGAAGATCCCAGATATAATGAGCAGTTCTTC